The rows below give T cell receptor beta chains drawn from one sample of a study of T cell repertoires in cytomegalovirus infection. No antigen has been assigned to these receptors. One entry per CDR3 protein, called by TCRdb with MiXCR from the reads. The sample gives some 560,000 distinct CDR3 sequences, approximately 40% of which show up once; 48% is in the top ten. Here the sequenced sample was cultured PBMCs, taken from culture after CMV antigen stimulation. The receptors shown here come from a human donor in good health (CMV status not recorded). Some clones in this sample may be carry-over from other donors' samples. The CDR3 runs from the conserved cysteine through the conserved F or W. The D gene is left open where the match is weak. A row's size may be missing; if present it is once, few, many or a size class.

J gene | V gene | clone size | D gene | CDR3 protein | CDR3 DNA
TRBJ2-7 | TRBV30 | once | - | CAVVNTYEQYF | TGTGCCGTAGTTAATACCTACGAGCAGTACTTC
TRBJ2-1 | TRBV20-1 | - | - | CSAPVSPYNEQFF | TGCAGTGCCCCCGTAAGTCCGTACAATGAGCAGTTCTTC
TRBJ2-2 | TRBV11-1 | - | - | CASIDLNTGELFF | TGTGCCAGCATCGATCTAAACACCGGGGAGCTGTTTTTT
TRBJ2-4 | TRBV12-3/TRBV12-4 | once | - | CASSLRWGRAKNIQYF | TGTGCCAGCAGTTTGAGGTGGGGCCGGGCCAAAAACATTCAGTACTTC
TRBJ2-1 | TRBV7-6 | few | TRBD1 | CASSQSLAGTGYLAEQFF | TGTGCCAGCAGCCAGTCCCTAGCCGGGACAGGGTACTTAGCTGAGCAGTTCTTC
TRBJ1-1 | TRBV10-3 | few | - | CAISETGFGTEAFF | TGTGCCATCAGTGAGACAGGGTTTGGCACTGAAGCTTTCTTT
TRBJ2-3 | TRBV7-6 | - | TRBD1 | CASSSGQGLTDTQYF | TGTGCCAGCAGCTCAGGACAGGGCCTCACAGATACGCAGTATTTT
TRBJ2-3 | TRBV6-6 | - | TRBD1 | CASSPTRQGSDTQYF | TGTGCCAGCAGCCCCACCCGACAGGGTTCAGATACGCAGTATTTT
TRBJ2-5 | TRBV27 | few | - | CASRQALAWETQYF | TGTGCCAGCAGGCAAGCGCTGGCATGGGAGACCCAGTACTTC
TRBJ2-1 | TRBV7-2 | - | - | CASALAVSYNEQFF | TGTGCCAGCGCGCTAGCAGTCTCCTACAATGAGCAGTTCTTC
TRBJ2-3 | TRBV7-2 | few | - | CASSLTLRVSGDTQYF | TGTGCCAGCAGCTTAACCCTGCGGGTGTCGGGGGATACGCAGTATTTT
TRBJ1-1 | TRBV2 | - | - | CASTRFSAEAFF | TGTGCCAGCACCCGTTTTAGCGCTGAAGCTTTCTTT
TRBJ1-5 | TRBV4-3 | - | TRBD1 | CASSQVGTEYQPQHF | TGCGCCAGCAGCCAAGTTGGGACAGAGTATCAGCCCCAGCATTTT
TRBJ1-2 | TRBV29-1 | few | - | CSVEDSRGYTF | TGCAGCGTCGAGGACAGTCGTGGCTACACCTTC
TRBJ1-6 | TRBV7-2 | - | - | CASSLSGPPAGSYNSPLHF | TGTGCCAGCAGCTTATCCGGACCCCCGGCGGGCTCCTATAATTCACCCCTCCACTTT